Following are 15 T cell receptor beta chains from one sample sequenced in a study of T cell responses to AZD1222 COVID-19 vaccine (dated by TCRdb to 2020 to 2022). The receptor library was made with the immunoSEQ multiplex PCR assay. In TCRdb, the immuneACCESS table is reduced to in-frame sequences with V and J assigned. These tables do not hold every clone; where another copy was compared, an unresolved V gene accounts for under half, and the others remain unexplained. This sample comprises approximately 100,000 clones, approximately 88% of them detected only once. The ten largest account for 20% of the sample. The sample's time point label, in plain terms: baseline before first vaccination. Sequenced material: peripheral blood, taken on day 0 of AZD1222 vaccination. The receptor source for this set is an adult in good health.

This chain uses TRBV5-8 with TRBJ2-4; D ambiguous. The germline gives CDR1 SGHTS, CDR2 YDEGEE. The CDR3 sequence is 11 residues long. Trimming took off 1 base at V and 9 bases at J, with 5 bases between the two ends. This chain's CDR3 is CASSLRIIQYF. The CDR3 DNA sequence: TGTGCCAGCAGCTTGAGGATCATTCAGTACTTC.

This clone was found a few times. The V call is TRBV3-1 (or the pseudogene TRBV3-2), the J call TRBJ2-1; D unclear. The V end was cut by 0 bases, the J end by 9 bases, with 18 bases between. The germline CDR1 and CDR2 sequences are LGHDT and YNNKEL (reference sequence). The CDR3 runs to 16 residues. DNA of the CDR3: TGTGCCAGCAGCCAAGATCGCCATCTTTACATCCGTGAGCAGTTCTTC. It encodes CASSQDRHLYIREQFF.

This clone was found once. The chain links TRBV7-6 to TRBJ1-3; 9 positions agree with TRBD1. Germline CDR1 reads SGHVS; CDR2 reads FNYEAQ. V was clipped by 5 bases and J by 4 bases; unmatched bases: 6. This CDR3 is 15 amino acids long. The CDR3, as DNA: TGTGCCAGCAGCATACAGGGGGCGTTCGGAAACACCATATATTTT. Translating it yields CASSIQGAFGNTIYF.

This rearrangement joins TRBV7-8 to TRBJ1-1, with D unresolved. Germline V gene lookup returns CDR1 SGHVS and CDR2 FQNEAQ. V was trimmed by 5 bases and J by 7 bases, leaving 11 bases between them. The CDR3 extends over 12 amino acids. CDR3: CASSPSGFEAFF. The CDR3 coding sequence is TGTGCCAGCAGCCCCAGTGGGTTTGAAGCTTTCTTT.

The rearrangement joins TRBV4-3 to TRBJ2-5, with 8 bases aligning to TRBD2. The CDR3 sequence is 16 residues long. CDR1 and CDR2 from the germline V gene are LGHNA and YSLEER. Trimming removed 1 base from V and 2 bases from J; junction bases left unmatched: 6. CDR3 protein: CASSQAYLAGQETQYF. The CDR3 nucleotides read TGCGCCAGCAGCCAAGCTTACTTAGCGGGGCAAGAGACCCAGTACTTC.

CDR3 sequence (DNA): TGTGCCAGCAGCTTAGTCTCAGGGGTGAAAGCTTTCTTT. It encodes CASSLVSGVKAFF. This chain joins TRBV7-8 and TRBJ1-1; D is possibly TRBD1 (6 bases). V shed 1 base and J shed 9 bases, with 12 bases lying between them. The V gene's germline CDR1 is SGHVS and CDR2 FQNEAQ. This CDR3 has 13 amino acids.

The chain carries TRBV4-2 and TRBJ1-5, with D possibly matching TRBD1 (5 bases). The germline CDR1 and CDR2 sequences are LGHNA and YNFKEQ. The CDR3 is 13 residues long. V lost 3 bases and J 6 bases, leaving 9 bases between the germline ends. The CDR3 nucleotides are TGTGCCAGCAGCCACAACCAGGGTCAGCCCCAGCATTTT. Translating it yields CASSHNQGQPQHF.

V usage is TRBV7-2 and J usage is TRBJ1-2, with 7 bases aligning to TRBD1. The CDR3 runs 14 residues. The V and J ends lost 5 bases and 4 bases, in that order; junction bases with no gene match: 7. Germline CDR1 is SGHTA and CDR2 is FQGNSA. For the CDR3, the DNA is TGTGCCAGCAGCCCCAGGGGGGCTAGCTATGGCTACACCTTC. It translates to CASSPRGASYGYTF.

The chain joins TRBV20-1 to TRBJ1-2, with D possibly matching TRBD1 (5 bases). Trimming cost V 4 bases and J 7 bases, with 19 bases left between them. This CDR3 region has 14 residues. The V gene's germline CDR1 is DFQATT and CDR2 SNEGSKA (reference sequence). The CDR3 DNA follows: TGCAGTGCTATTGACAGCGGTGAAATCTCTGGCTACACCTTC. Protein sequence: CSAIDSGEISGYTF.

This chain uses TRBV14 with TRBJ2-1, with D maybe TRBD2 (7 bases). The CDR3 extends over 16 amino acids. CDR1 is SGHDN, CDR2 FVKESK, per germline. The V and J ends lost 4 bases and 8 bases respectively, with 21 bases between them. The CDR3 region has the DNA TGTGCCAGCAGCCTTGGCCGGGGGGCGTTCGGCGATGAGCAGTTCTTC. It encodes CASSLGRGAFGDEQFF.

The chain links TRBV12-5 to TRBJ2-3; 7 bases match TRBD1. Germline assignment: CDR1 LGHNT and CDR2 FRNRAP. V lost 6 bases and J lost 0; bases outside the gene matches: 6. CDR3 size: 15 residues. The CDR3 spells CASGPGRGSTDTQYF. In nucleotides, the CDR3 is TGTGCTAGTGGCCCGGGCAGGGGGAGCACAGATACGCAGTATTTT.

The rearrangement links TRBV11-3 to TRBJ2-3; the D is unclear. Germline V gives CDR1 SGHNT, CDR2 YENEEA. V dropped 5 bases and J dropped 2 bases, with 17 bases sitting between them. The CDR3 is 16 residues long. CDR3 coding DNA: TGTGCCAGCAGCCCTGGGTCGTCACGTACCACAGATACGCAGTATTTT. Residues: CASSPGSSRTTDTQYF.

CDR3 nucleotide sequence: TGTGCCAGCAGCTTGGTCGGCCTATCTAGGTATGGCTACACCTTC. Encoded protein: CASSLVGLSRYGYTF. This sequence joins TRBV5-4 and TRBJ1-2; D ambiguous. Between the trimmed V and J ends, which lost 0 bases and 5 bases, there was a span of 14 bases. The germline V gene encodes CDR1 SGHNT and CDR2 YYREEE (reference sequence). The CDR3 length is 15 residues.

This chain uses TRBV23-1 with TRBJ1-2, with a possible D match to TRBD1 (5 bases). TRBV23-1 is an ORF; its function is uncertain. CDR3 length: 17 residues. V was cut by 4 bases and J by 5 bases, with 23 bases left in between. CDR3 amino acids: CASSPNRPPGRAYGYTF. CDR3 nucleotide sequence: TGCGCCAGCAGTCCCAACCGTCCGCCGGGACGCGCTTATGGCTACACCTTC.

J is TRBJ1-2 and V is TRBV29-1, with D maybe TRBD1 (6 bases). Looked up from germline, CDR1 is SQVTM and CDR2 is ANQGSEA. V shed 6 bases and J shed 5 bases, with 19 bases lying between them. The CDR3 has 14 amino acids. The CDR3 is CSVAGQSPSYGYTF. The CDR3 DNA follows: TGCAGCGTCGCCGGACAGTCGCCTTCATATGGCTACACCTTC.